Below, 19 T cell receptor beta chains from the same sample are listed, as sequenced in a study of shared clonotypes between healthy human individuals. Clones were read by immunoSEQ multiplex PCR, and TCRdb kept only the in-frame ones, dropping some. In the table there are roughly 680,000 clones, 72% of which are singletons. Sequencing input: memory CD4+ T cells sorted from blood. The subset denotes: CD45RA-negative fraction. These receptors all stem from a woman in her thirties in good health.

CDR3 sequence: CASSQAFPMNTEAFF. CDR3 sequence (DNA): TGCGCCAGCAGCCAAGCCTTCCCTATGAACACTGAAGCTTTCTTT. J is TRBJ1-1 and V is TRBV4-1; D ambiguous. CDR3 length equals 15 residues. The germline gives CDR1 MGHRA, CDR2 YSYEKL. Trimming shortened V by 1 base and J by 0 bases, and 9 bases separated the two germline ends.

The V call is TRBV5-1, the J call TRBJ2-1, with 7 bases lining up with TRBD1. CDR1 SGHRS and CDR2 YFSETQ come from the germline V gene. After removal of 5 bases from V and 1 base from J, the junction contained 9 bases not matched to a gene. The CDR3 spans 16 residues. DNA for the CDR3: TGCGCCAGCAGTTACAATCAGGGACAGTCCTACAATGAGCAGTTCTTC. It is translated as CASSYNQGQSYNEQFF. Using reference TRBV5-1 and TRBJ2-1 for the parts outside the CDR3, the full variable domain is KAGVTQTPRYLIKTRGQQVTLSCSPISGHRSVSWYQQTPGQGLQFLFEYFSETQRNKGNFPGRFSGRQFSNSRSEMNVSTLELGDSALYLCASSYNQGQSYNEQFFGPGTRLTVL.

The V gene is TRBV28, the J gene TRBJ1-1; D ambiguous. CDR3 size: 11 residues. Germline lookup yields CDR1 MDHEN and CDR2 SYDVKM. With 6 bases removed from V and 4 bases from J, the gap between germline ends came to 6 bases. The DNA of the CDR3 is TGTGCCAGCAGGCTCCTCACTGAAGCTTTCTTT. Translation gives CASRLLTEAFF.

This clone was recorded once. Other DNA sequences in the same sample also yield this CDR3. The chain recombines TRBV28 with TRBJ2-7; 9 bases map to TRBD1. Trimming took 2 bases from V and 3 from J; bases not matched to a gene: 5. Germline-derived CDR1 and CDR2 are MDHEN and SYDVKM. CDR3 size: 15 residues. The CDR3 DNA is TGTGCCAGCAGTTTAGGGACAGGGCTAGGCTACGAGCAGTACTTC. Its translation: CASSLGTGLGYEQYF.

The V and J genes are TRBV19 and TRBJ1-1; 7 positions match TRBD1. The germline CDR1 and CDR2 sequences are LNHDA and SQIVND (reference sequence). CDR3 length: 18 amino acids. With 3 bases clipped from V and 8 bases from J, the junction kept 21 bases outside the gene matches. This chain's CDR3 is CASSMIRGPTGYNGEAFF. The CDR3 DNA sequence: TGTGCCAGTAGTATGATACGAGGGCCGACAGGGTACAATGGAGAAGCTTTCTTT. The variable domain in full, completed from reference TRBV19 and TRBJ1-1, reads DGGITQSPKYLFRKEGQNVTLSCEQNLNHDAMYWYRQDPGQGLRLIYYSQIVNDFQKGDIAEGYSVSREKKESFPLTVTSAQKNPTAFYLCASSMIRGPTGYNGEAFFGQGTRLTVV.

The V call is TRBV11-2, the J call TRBJ2-2; possible D gene TRBD2, 5 bases. Trimming stripped 5 bases from V and 4 bases from J, with 23 bases between. The germline V gene has CDR1 SGHAT and CDR2 FQNNGV. The CDR3 loop spans 18 amino acids. CDR3 DNA sequence: TGTGCCAGCAGCAAACTTAAAATCGGGATCGCGGGCACCGGGGAGCTGTTTTTT. Protein product: CASSKLKIGIAGTGELFF.

The chain recombines TRBV5-1 with TRBJ1-2, with 7 nucleotides matching TRBD1. The CDR3 is 15 residues long. Germline loops: CDR1 SGHRS, CDR2 YFSETQ. V trimming: 0 bases; J trimming: 5 bases; junction bases outside the gene matches: 7. The CDR3 bases are TGCGCCAGCAGCTTGGCCGTCAGGGGGATGTATGGCTACACCTTC. Its translation is CASSLAVRGMYGYTF.

The chain couples TRBV5-1 to TRBJ1-1; D is undetermined. The CDR3 has 15 residues. V was shortened by 0 bases and J by 2 bases, with 11 bases between the two germline ends. CDR1 and CDR2 (germline): SGHRS, YFSETQ. CDR3 sequence: CASSLEGSGNTEAFF. The CDR3 region has the DNA TGCGCCAGCAGCTTGGAAGGGTCGGGAAACACTGAAGCTTTCTTT.

This clone was observed once. The chain carries TRBV7-3 and TRBJ2-1; 9 bases agree with TRBD2. CDR3 length: 16 amino acids. CDR1 is SGHTA, CDR2 FQGTGA, per germline. Trimming at V came to 1 base and at J to 6 bases, leaving 7 bases not matched to a gene. The CDR3 loop is CASSLRSLAGLNEQFF. The CDR3 coding sequence is TGTGCCAGCAGCTTAAGGTCGCTAGCGGGACTCAATGAGCAGTTCTTC.

The V call is TRBV6-4, the J call TRBJ2-5, with 7 bases lining up with TRBD1. V shed 2 bases and J 1 base; nucleotides not matched to a gene: 4. This CDR3 comprises 15 residues. CDR1 and CDR2 from the germline V gene are MRHNA and SNTAGT. The CDR3 DNA sequence: TGTGCCAGCAGTGACATAGACAGGGCCCAAGAGACCCAGTACTTC. It yields the protein CASSDIDRAQETQYF.

V usage is TRBV4-2 and J usage is TRBJ2-2; D gene ambiguous. The CDR3 is 16 amino acids. V was trimmed by 0 bases and J by 5 bases, leaving 13 bases between them. Germline V gene lookup returns CDR1 LGHNA and CDR2 YNFKEQ. In nucleotides, the CDR3 is TGTGCCAGCAGCCAAGATCGCGCCATAACAACCGGGGAGCTGTTTTTT. This codes for CASSQDRAITTGELFF.

V usage is TRBV21-1 and J usage is TRBJ2-7; the table's TRBD1 call for D was not verified on the DNA. TRBV21-1 is a pseudogene locus. There are 17 residues in the CDR3. CDR3 in DNA: TGTGCCAGCAGCAAAAGCGGCCAACAGGGTGCTACCTACGAGCAGTACTTC. This gives the protein CASSKSGQQGATYEQYF.

V usage is TRBV27 and J usage is TRBJ1-4; possible D gene TRBD1, 5 bases. The CDR3 extends over 16 amino acids. The germline gives CDR1 MNHEY, CDR2 SMNVEV (reference sequence). Trimming cost V 4 bases and J 8 bases, with 20 bases left between them. The CDR3 coding sequence is TGTGCCAGCAGTTCCCAGACAGATTTTACGTCCGAAAAACTGTTTTTT. Its protein is CASSSQTDFTSEKLFF.

This chain joins TRBV5-1 and TRBJ2-1; 14 bases agree with TRBD2. Germline CDR1 SGHRS, CDR2 YFSETQ. Trimming took 0 bases from V and 9 from J; bases not matched to a gene: 5. There are 16 residues in the CDR3. CDR3 DNA sequence: TGCGCCAGCAGCTTGGGAGGGACTAGCGGGAGAATTGAGCAGTTCTTC. Translated, it gives CASSLGGTSGRIEQFF.

Written as DNA, the CDR3 is TGTGCCAGCAGCGCCGGACAGCGATCCTACGAGCAGTACTTC. Protein product: CASSAGQRSYEQYF. The chain uses TRBV9 and TRBJ2-7; possible D gene TRBD1, 6 bases. The CDR3 is made up of 14 amino acids. Germline V CDR1 and CDR2: SGDLS, YYNGEE. V was clipped by 3 bases and J by 1 base, with 11 bases between them.

Only a few counts were recorded for this clone. The chain is built from TRBV9 and TRBJ2-5; D call uncertain. Germline V gene sequence: CDR1 SGDLS, CDR2 YYNGEE. CDR3 size: 14 residues. Trimming took off 7 bases at V and 1 base at J, with 14 bases between the two ends. CDR3 sequence (DNA): TGTGCCAGCGGTAATATAGATCGCCAAGAGACCCAGTACTTC. Translation gives CASGNIDRQETQYF.

V and J are TRBV7-2 and TRBJ1-2; 10 bases agree with TRBD1. CDR3 length: 16 amino acids. Germline loops: CDR1 SGHTA, CDR2 FQGNSA. J was trimmed by 2 bases and V by 5 bases; bases with no gene match: 8. CDR3 nucleotides: TGTGCCAGCAGCCCGCCCCGACAGGGGGCAAACTATGGCTACACCTTC. Translation gives CASSPPRQGANYGYTF.

This chain connects TRBV18 to TRBJ1-5; maybe TRBD1 (6 bases). CDR1 and CDR2 from the germline V gene are KGHSH and LQKENI. The CDR3 is 15 amino acids. Between the trimmed V and J ends, which lost 0 bases and 7 bases, there was a span of 13 bases. The CDR3 loop is CASSPPGGAGQPQHF. CDR3 nucleotide sequence: TGTGCCAGCTCACCACCCGGGGGGGCAGGGCAGCCCCAGCATTTT.

Worth noting for this clone: Within the sample, other DNA sequences also encode this same CDR3. The chain combines TRBV28 with TRBJ2-7, with TRBD1 matching over 8 bases. The CDR3 length is 13 residues. V shed 7 bases and J 0 bases; nucleotides not matched to a gene: 2. CDR1 and CDR2 from the germline V gene are MDHEN and SYDVKM. CDR3 sequence reads: CASTGQGSYEQYF. DNA of the CDR3: TGTGCCAGCACAGGACAGGGCTCCTACGAGCAGTACTTC. Full variable domain (rest looked up from reference TRBV28 and TRBJ2-7): DVKVTQSSRYLVKRTGEKVFLECVQDMDHENMFWYRQDPGLGLRLIYFSYDVKMKEKGDIPEGYSVSREKKERFSLILESASTNQTSMYLCASTGQGSYEQYFGPGTRLTVT.